Below, 18 T cell receptor beta chains from the same sample are listed, as sequenced in a study of T cell changes during pregnancy in multiple sclerosis (dated by TCRdb to about 2019). Library preparation used the immunoSEQ multiplex PCR assay. What TCRdb holds here is the immuneACCESS table cut down to in-frame rearrangements. Part of the clones is not present; checked against another copy, under half of the missing clones reflect an unresolved V gene, and the others are unexplained. The sample has approximately 24,000 clones on record, around 87% of them singletons. Around 0.97% of the sample belongs to the ten largest clones. This material consisted of CD4+ T cells from peripheral blood mononuclear cells, taken in the second trimester of pregnancy. The source of these receptors is a female donor in good health, enrolled as a control in a pregnancy study.

This clone has a single count. The V and J genes are TRBV9 and TRBJ2-1; 7 nucleotides align to TRBD2. CDR3 size: 15 residues. Germline V gene data show CDR1 as SGDLS and CDR2 as YYNGEE. The trim removed 4 bases at V and 6 bases at J, leaving 10 bases unmatched. In nucleotides, the CDR3 is TGTGCCAGCAGCCCGACTAGTCGCGGGGGCAATGAGCAGTTCTTC. Its translation is CASSPTSRGGNEQFF.

The chain employs TRBV7-2 and TRBJ1-6; D not resolved. CDR1 SGHTA and CDR2 FQGNSA come from the germline V gene. The ends were cut back, 5 bases at V and 7 bases at J, with 15 bases in the middle. CDR3 size: 15 residues. CDR3 coding DNA: TGTGCCAGCAGCCCCTACCTTCGGGTGAATTCACCCCTCCACTTT. Protein: CASSPYLRVNSPLHF.

The sample holds one count of this clone. The chain links TRBV27 to TRBJ2-4, with 7 bases identical to TRBD1. Losses at the gene ends were 3 bases for V and 1 base for J; bases not matched to a gene: 9. CDR3 length: 17 residues. Germline loops: CDR1 MNHEY, CDR2 SMNVEV (reference sequence). CDR3 in amino acids: CASSLTGLGAAKNIQYF. CDR3 bases: TGTGCCAGCAGTTTGACAGGGTTGGGGGCCGCCAAAAACATTCAGTACTTC.

The J gene is TRBJ2-7, the V gene TRBV30; TRBD1 agrees at 11 bases. V gave up 3 bases and J gave up 2 bases; unmatched junction bases: 6. This CDR3 spans 15 amino acids. The V gene's germline CDR1 is GTSNPN and CDR2 SVGIG (reference sequence). The CDR3 DNA reads as TGTGCCTGGAGCGCCCGGACAGGGGGCCCCTACGAGCAGTACTTC. This codes for CAWSARTGGPYEQYF.

J is TRBJ2-7 and V is TRBV9; 7 nucleotides align to TRBD1. The length of the CDR3 is 14 residues. The germline gives CDR1 SGDLS, CDR2 YYNGEE. V trimming: 4 bases; J trimming: 3 bases; junction bases outside the gene matches: 7. As DNA, the CDR3 is TGTGCCAGCAGCAGGACAGGCCTATACTACGAGCAGTACTTC. Amino acid sequence: CASSRTGLYYEQYF.

This rearrangement joins TRBV28 to TRBJ2-7; no clear D. This CDR3 contains 15 residues. In germline, CDR1 is MDHEN, CDR2 SYDVKM. Trimming cost V 2 bases and J 3 bases, with 14 bases left between them. The CDR3 sequence is CASSLALSVDYEQYF. The CDR3 nucleotides read TGTGCCAGCAGTTTAGCTCTCAGCGTCGACTACGAGCAGTACTTC.

The chain employs TRBV27 and TRBJ2-7; possibly TRBD1 for D (5 bases). The V gene's germline CDR1 is MNHEY and CDR2 SMNVEV (reference sequence). The CDR3 is 16 residues long. Trimming cost V 6 bases and J 0 bases, with 18 bases left between them. CDR3 nucleotides: TGTGCCAGCAGCCGCATCAGGGCGTTCAGCTCCTACGAGCAGTACTTC. The encoded protein is CASSRIRAFSSYEQYF.

This sequence joins TRBV4-3 and TRBJ2-2, with TRBD1 matching 11 bases. This CDR3 comprises 18 residues. After removal of 4 bases from V and 0 bases from J, the junction contained 7 bases not matched to a gene. Per the germline V gene, CDR1 is LGHNA and CDR2 is YSLEER. The CDR3 DNA follows: TGCGCCAGCAGCCGAACTCCGGGACAGGGGGCGAACACCGGGGAGCTGTTTTTT. Amino acids: CASSRTPGQGANTGELFF.

The rearrangement joins TRBV11-2 to TRBJ2-2; 10 positions match TRBD2. There are 19 residues in the CDR3. With V trimmed by 5 bases and J by 5 bases, 17 bases remained unmatched. Per germline, CDR1 SGHAT and CDR2 FQNNGV. In nucleotides, the CDR3 is TGTGCCAGCAGCCCAGAGGGGCTAGCGGGAGTATCGGGTACCGGGGAGCTGTTTTTT. Protein product: CASSPEGLAGVSGTGELFF.

The V and J genes are TRBV5-1 and TRBJ1-3; the D is unclear. Germline V lookup: CDR1 SGHRS, CDR2 YFSETQ. The CDR3 has 11 residues. Trimming left V 5 bases short and J 4 bases short, with 4 bases between. CDR3 nucleotides: TGCGCCAGCAGAGAGGGAAACACCATATATTTT. This codes for CASREGNTIYF.

V and J are TRBV5-6 and TRBJ1-3; 9 bases fit TRBD1. The germline CDR1 and CDR2 sequences are SGHDT and YYEEEE. After removal of 5 bases from V and 4 bases from J, the junction contained 16 bases not matched to a gene. This CDR3 spans 18 amino acids. CDR3 sequence: CASRSGTIHRGQGNTIYF. The CDR3 DNA reads as TGTGCCAGCAGGTCTGGGACTATACACAGGGGGCAAGGAAACACCATATATTTT.

The J gene is TRBJ1-4, the V gene TRBV5-1, with a possible D match to TRBD1 (6 bases). Trimming left V 0 bases short and J 4 bases short, with 10 bases between. The germline CDR1 and CDR2 sequences are SGHRS and YFSETQ. This CDR3 spans 15 amino acids. CDR3 loop: CASSLVDRNNEKLFF. The CDR3 DNA reads TGCGCCAGCAGCTTGGTGGACAGAAATAATGAAAAACTGTTTTTT.

The chain is built from TRBV18 and TRBJ2-5, with D possibly matching TRBD1 (5 bases). The CDR3 length is 13 residues. The V and J ends lost 2 bases and 5 bases respectively, with 9 bases between them. The germline gives CDR1 KGHSH, CDR2 LQKENI. CDR3 coding DNA: TGTGCCAGCTCACCAGGGGCCCGGGAGACCCAGTACTTC. Encoded protein: CASSPGARETQYF.

The chain links TRBV29-1 to TRBJ1-4; no firm D call. The CDR3 has 13 residues. V lost 4 bases to trimming and J lost 0 bases, with 6 bases between them. Germline V gene lookup returns CDR1 SQVTM and CDR2 ANQGSEA. This CDR3 is CSVASPTNEKLFF. CDR3 DNA sequence: TGCAGCGTTGCATCCCCAACTAATGAAAAACTGTTTTTT.

This chain uses TRBV6-5 with TRBJ2-7, with TRBD2 as a possible D gene (5 bases). Per germline, CDR1 MNHEY and CDR2 SVGAGI. The CDR3 extends over 16 amino acids. The V end was cut by 0 bases, the J end by 3 bases, with 15 bases between. CDR3 nucleotide sequence: TGTGCCAGCAGTTACTCCCTCCCCAAAGAGGGCTACGAGCAGTACTTC. Encoded protein: CASSYSLPKEGYEQYF.

The V gene is TRBV6-6, the J gene TRBJ2-5; TRBD2 matches at 12 bases. This CDR3 has 13 amino acids. Unmatched junction bases numbered 6, after V lost 4 bases and J lost 12 bases. Germline CDR1 MNHNY, CDR2 SVGAGI (reference sequence). CDR3 coding DNA: TGTGCCAGCAGTTCTAGCGGGGGGGCTCGCGAGTACTTC. Protein sequence: CASSSSGGAREYF.

In its sample, this clone was seen once. The CDR3 region is CASSNRDSTLLAKNIQYF. The CDR3 DNA reads TGTGCCAGTAGTAACCGGGACTCCACTCTCCTAGCCAAAAACATTCAGTACTTC. This chain links TRBV19 with TRBJ2-4, with D tentatively TRBD2 (6 bases). In germline, CDR1 is LNHDA, CDR2 SQIVND (reference sequence). The V end lost 4 bases, the J end lost 0 bases, and 19 bases lay between the germline ends. This CDR3 has 18 residues.

This chain uses TRBV14 with TRBJ2-7; maybe TRBD2 (6 bases). V was shortened by 1 base and J by 7 bases, with 11 bases between the two germline ends. Germline CDR1 reads SGHDN; CDR2 reads FVKESK. This CDR3 has 13 residues. In DNA, the CDR3 is TGTGCCAGCAGCCAAGGGCGGGGTACGGAGCAGTACTTC. This translates into CASSQGRGTEQYF.